These 24 T cell receptor beta chains share one sample of origin, sequenced in a study of T cells in Graves' hyperthyroidism and ophthalmopathy. Amplified TCR beta CDR3 regions came from RNA transcripts. The HTBI primer set was used in a first-round RT-PCR of the TCR CDR3. Via MiXCR, TCRdb re-called the multiplex PCR reads, giving one row per CDR3 protein. The sample contains hundreds of thousands of distinct CDR3 sequences, around 39% of which appear only once. The sample taken for sequencing was blood. The source of these receptors is a man younger than 35 with Graves' hyperthyroidism.

V is TRBV4-2 and J is TRBJ2-7; D possibly corresponds to TRBD2 (6 bases). The germline V gene encodes CDR1 LGHNA and CDR2 YNFKEQ. The CDR3 loop spans 17 amino acids. V lost 4 bases, J lost 4 bases, and 23 bases lay in between. This chain's CDR3 is CASSRLGDHIADYEQYF. CDR3 in DNA: TGTGCCAGCAGCCGACTCGGGGACCACATAGCGGATTACGAGCAGTACTTC.

The chain employs TRBV6-1 and TRBJ2-2; tentatively, D is TRBD1 or TRBD2 (5 bases each). CDR3 length: 13 residues. V lost 11 bases to trimming and J lost 2 bases, with 12 bases between them. Germline assignment: CDR1 MNHNS and CDR2 SASEGT. CDR3 amino acids: CACWDDNTGELFF. CDR3 nucleotides: TGTGCCTGCTGGGACGACAACACCGGGGAGCTGTTTTTT.

The sample holds many counts of this clonotype. This rearrangement joins TRBV29-1 to TRBJ2-2; perhaps TRBD1 as D (5 bases). With 6 bases removed from V and 6 bases from J, the gap between germline ends came to 11 bases. CDR1 and CDR2 from the germline V gene are SQVTM and ANQGSEA. The CDR3 totals 12 residues. The CDR3 spells CSVLTASGELFF. The CDR3 nucleotides are TGCAGCGTCCTGACAGCCTCCGGGGAGCTGTTTTTT.

This clonotype has a single count. The V gene is TRBV6-1, the J gene TRBJ2-2; D gene ambiguous. The germline CDR1 and CDR2 sequences are MNHNS and SASEGT. This CDR3 has 17 residues. V lost 7 bases to trimming and J lost 4 bases, with 22 bases between them. The CDR3 sequence is CASTPAILSAFTGELFF. CDR3 in DNA: TGTGCCAGCACCCCTGCCATACTGAGCGCCTTCACCGGGGAGCTGTTTTTT.

This clonotype appeared a few times. The V gene is TRBV14, the J gene TRBJ2-7; a possible D gene is TRBD2 (7 bases). Trimming stripped 0 bases from V and 5 bases from J, with 14 bases between. The CDR3 sequence is 15 residues long. The germline V gene has CDR1 SGHDN and CDR2 FVKESK. The CDR3 bases are TGTGCCAGCAGCCAAGAGGGCCGGGGGGCCAACGAGCAGTACTTC. It translates to CASSQEGRGANEQYF.

This clonotype was recorded a few times. The chain combines TRBV20-1 with TRBJ2-7, with D maybe TRBD1 (5 bases). The CDR3 consists of 15 residues. With 0 bases removed from V and 2 bases from J, the gap between germline ends came to 14 bases. CDR1 and CDR2 (germline): DFQATT, SNEGSKA (reference sequence). In DNA, the CDR3 is TGCAGTGCTAGAGATCACAGGTCGAACCCCTACGAGCAGTACTTC. It codes for CSARDHRSNPYEQYF.

In DNA, the CDR3 is TGTGCCAGCAGCCCGAGGGGGCAGGGGGGCAATCAGCCCCAGCATTTT. Amino acid sequence: CASSPRGQGGNQPQHF. The chain is built from TRBV12-3 or TRBV12-4 and TRBJ1-5, with 7 positions matching TRBD1. Trimming took 6 bases from V and 2 from J; bases not matched to a gene: 10. The CDR3 has 16 amino acids.

The chain links TRBV7-6 to TRBJ2-2; D call uncertain. From germline, CDR1 is SGHVS and CDR2 FNYEAQ. There are 15 residues in the CDR3. The V end was cut by 0 bases, the J end by 7 bases, with 12 bases between. The DNA of the CDR3 is TGTGCCAGCAGCTTAGCCCCAGAAGCCCACGGGGAGCTGTTTTTT. Residues: CASSLAPEAHGELFF.

In this sample, this clonotype turned up a few times. The chain carries TRBV29-1 and TRBJ2-5; D perhaps matches TRBD1 (6 bases). Per germline, CDR1 SQVTM and CDR2 ANQGSEA. The CDR3 covers 13 residues. V was cut by 6 bases and J by 2 bases, with 13 bases left in between. CDR3 in amino acids: CSVTGTPQETQYF. In DNA form, the CDR3 reads TGCAGCGTAACCGGGACACCTCAAGAGACCCAGTACTTC.

The chain uses TRBV5-1 and TRBJ2-7, with D possibly matching TRBD2 (5 bases). This CDR3 region has 15 residues. V was shortened by 0 bases and J by 5 bases, with 15 bases between the two germline ends. Germline V gene lookup returns CDR1 SGHRS and CDR2 YFSETQ. The chain's CDR3 is CASSLDLLGSDEQYF. The CDR3 DNA reads TGCGCCAGCAGCTTGGACCTCCTTGGGAGCGACGAGCAGTACTTC.

This clonotype was counted between two and nine times. The chain carries TRBV19 and TRBJ1-2; D perhaps matches TRBD1 (5 bases). V lost 10 bases to trimming and J lost 0 bases, with 18 bases between them. The length of the CDR3 is 15 residues. Germline V gives CDR1 LNHDA, CDR2 SQIVND (reference sequence). The DNA of the CDR3 is TGTGCCACCCTAACCAGGGCAGCATCTAACTATGGCTACACCTTC. Encoded protein: CATLTRAASNYGYTF.

The chain employs TRBV2 and TRBJ1-1; perhaps TRBD1 as D (6 bases). CDR3 length: 16 residues. CDR1 is SNHLY and CDR2 is FYNNEI in the germline V gene. V gave up 8 bases and J gave up 0 bases, with 19 bases separating them. CDR3 nucleotide sequence: TGTGCCAGCTGGGACCCTAAGCAGGGGATGAACACTGAAGCTTTCTTT. This gives the protein CASWDPKQGMNTEAFF.

This clonotype appeared many times. The chain is built from TRBV10-2 and TRBJ1-1; D possibly corresponds to TRBD1 (5 bases). Germline V CDR1 and CDR2: WSHSY, SAAADI. The CDR3 is made up of 16 amino acids. The V and J ends lost 3 bases and 0 bases respectively, with 14 bases between them. DNA for the CDR3: TGCGCCAGCAGTGATAACGAGGACATGCTGAACACTGAAGCTTTCTTT. It encodes CASSDNEDMLNTEAFF.

This clonotype appeared a few times. The V gene is TRBV4-2, the J gene TRBJ2-7, with 7 bases matching TRBD2. From germline, CDR1 is LGHNA and CDR2 YNFKEQ. V lost 1 base and J lost 7; bases outside the gene matches: 10. The CDR3 runs 15 residues. The CDR3 here is CASSQGVASGREQYF. The CDR3 DNA is TGTGCCAGCAGCCAAGGGGTGGCTAGCGGAAGGGAGCAGTACTTC.

This clonotype appeared many times. CDR3 coding DNA: TGTGCCACCAGCAGAGATACCCCGGCCTATGGCTACACCTTC. Translated, it gives CATSRDTPAYGYTF. The V and J genes are TRBV15 and TRBJ1-2; no reliable D call. V shed 0 bases and J shed 4 bases, with 9 bases lying between them. The CDR3 length is 14 residues. The germline gives CDR1 LNHNV, CDR2 YYDKDF (reference sequence).

The chain employs TRBV5-8 and TRBJ2-5; TRBD1 agrees at 9 bases. The CDR3 has 13 residues. Germline V lookup: CDR1 SGHTS, CDR2 YDEGEE. Trimming cost V 7 bases and J 10 bases; bases outside gene matches: 11. Written as DNA, the CDR3 is TGTGCCAGCGTCCAGGGACAGGGAAGGGACCAGTACTTC. This translates into CASVQGQGRDQYF.

In its sample, this clonotype was seen many times. This chain connects TRBV20-1 to TRBJ1-5; D unclear. In germline, CDR1 is DFQATT, CDR2 SNEGSKA (reference sequence). The CDR3 sequence is 12 residues long. Trimming pared 5 bases from V and 0 bases from J, leaving 5 bases between. As DNA, the CDR3 is TGCAGTGCTCTCGATAGCAATCAGCCCCAGCATTTT. Translated, it gives CSALDSNQPQHF.

This clonotype was counted many times. The chain is built from TRBV10-3 and TRBJ1-2; maybe TRBD1 (6 bases). Germline V gives CDR1 ENHRY, CDR2 SYGVKD. The V gene lost 6 bases and the J gene lost 5 bases, with 19 bases spanning the gap. The CDR3 extends over 15 amino acids. DNA for the CDR3: TGTGCCATCAGACCGGACAGCGGGAACCTATATGGCTACACCTTC. Amino acids: CAIRPDSGNLYGYTF.

This clonotype occurred a few times. The chain links TRBV9 to TRBJ2-3; 7 bases line up with TRBD1. Germline CDR1 SGDLS, CDR2 YYNGEE. V lost 3 bases and J lost 0; bases outside the gene matches: 4. CDR3 length: 15 residues. The DNA for the CDR3 is TGTGCCAGCAGCGAACGGACAGGCAGCACAGATACGCAGTATTTT. Its translation: CASSERTGSTDTQYF.

This clonotype appeared a few times. The chain couples TRBV9 to TRBJ2-7; TRBD2 is a possible D gene (6 bases). The CDR3 loop spans 15 amino acids. Looked up from germline, CDR1 is SGDLS and CDR2 is YYNGEE. Trimming pared 2 bases from V and 3 bases from J, leaving 15 bases between. The CDR3: CASSVGHSGDYEQYF. The CDR3 nucleotides are TGTGCCAGCAGCGTTGGTCATAGCGGTGACTACGAGCAGTACTTC.

This clonotype was recorded at least ten times. This chain uses TRBV29-1 with TRBJ2-7; 8 positions agree with TRBD1. V shed 4 bases and J 4 bases; nucleotides not matched to a gene: 6. This CDR3 has 13 residues. Germline V gene lookup returns CDR1 SQVTM and CDR2 ANQGSEA. The CDR3 DNA is TGCAGCGTTGCGCTGGACAGGGCATACGAGCAGTACTTC. Translated, it gives CSVALDRAYEQYF.

The chain is built from TRBV5-6 and TRBJ2-5; maybe TRBD1 (6 bases). V was trimmed by 1 base and J by 9 bases, leaving 16 bases between them. The CDR3 covers 14 residues. Germline values: CDR1 SGHDT, CDR2 YYEEEE. CDR3 nucleotide sequence: TGTGCCAGCAGCTTGAGACAGGTCAATCAGCCCCAGTACTTC. This codes for CASSLRQVNQPQYF.

This sequence joins TRBV11-2 and TRBJ2-7; D is perhaps TRBD2 (5 bases). The germline V and J ends were trimmed by 5 bases and 2 bases, with 13 bases remaining between them. The CDR3 totals 14 residues. Per the germline V gene, CDR1 is SGHAT and CDR2 is FQNNGV. CDR3 amino acids: CASSPSDGAYEQYF. DNA of the CDR3: TGTGCCAGCAGCCCTTCGGACGGGGCCTACGAGCAGTACTTC.

In this sample, this clonotype turned up a few times. The gene calls are TRBV20-1 and TRBJ2-7, with TRBD2 matching 9 bases. This CDR3 is 15 amino acids long. Per the germline V gene, CDR1 is DFQATT and CDR2 is SNEGSKA (reference sequence). The V gene end was trimmed by 0 bases and the J gene end by 5 bases; junction bases not matched to a gene: 8. Here the CDR3 reads CSAREFRRGGHEQYF. CDR3 bases: TGCAGTGCTAGAGAATTCAGGCGGGGGGGCCACGAGCAGTACTTC.